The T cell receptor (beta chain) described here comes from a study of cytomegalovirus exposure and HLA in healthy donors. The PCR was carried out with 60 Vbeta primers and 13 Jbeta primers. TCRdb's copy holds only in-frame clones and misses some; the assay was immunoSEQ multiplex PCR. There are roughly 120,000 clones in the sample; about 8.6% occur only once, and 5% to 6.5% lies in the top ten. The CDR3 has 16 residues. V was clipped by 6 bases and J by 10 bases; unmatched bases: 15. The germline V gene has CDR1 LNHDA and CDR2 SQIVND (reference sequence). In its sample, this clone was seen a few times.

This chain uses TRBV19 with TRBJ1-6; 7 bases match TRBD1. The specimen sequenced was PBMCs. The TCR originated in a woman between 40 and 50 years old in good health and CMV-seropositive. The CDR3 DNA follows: TGTGCCAGTAGATACTACGGACAGGCCAAAGAATCACCCCTCCACTTT. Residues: CASRYYGQAKESPLHF. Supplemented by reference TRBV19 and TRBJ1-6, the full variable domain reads DGGITQSPKYLFRKEGQNVTLSCEQNLNHDAMYWYRQDPGQGLRLIYYSQIVNDFQKGDIAEGYSVSREKKESFPLTVTSAQKNPTAFYLCASRYYGQAKESPLHFGNGTRLTVT.